These 9 T cell receptor beta chains were sequenced from one sample in a study of blood T cell repertoires in COVID-19. Some clones are missing from TCRdb's copy, which holds only in-frame ones; the method was immunoSEQ multiplex PCR. Of around 300,000 clones listed, around four fifths are singletons. Sequenced material: peripheral blood. The source is a man aged 25 to 40 with active or convalescent COVID-19.

This sequence joins TRBV30 and TRBJ2-2, with unresolved D. V dropped 5 bases and J dropped 3 bases, with 13 bases sitting between them. Germline loops: CDR1 GTSNPN, CDR2 SVGIG (reference sequence). This CDR3 contains 14 residues. This CDR3 reads CAWGSSRDTGELFF. DNA of the CDR3: TGTGCCTGGGGGTCCTCTCGGGACACCGGGGAGCTGTTTTTT.

The chain is built from TRBV19 and TRBJ2-2; 12 nucleotides align to TRBD2. Trimming took 6 bases from V and 6 from J; bases not matched to a gene: 5. Germline CDR1 is LNHDA and CDR2 is SQIVND (reference sequence). The length of the CDR3 is 15 residues. DNA of the CDR3: TGTGCCAGTAGCATGACTAGCGGGAGCTCCGGGGAGCTGTTTTTT. This gives the protein CASSMTSGSSGELFF.

CDR3 in amino acids: CASMREGGVNEQFF. CDR3 in DNA: TGTGCCAGCATGAGAGAGGGGGGGGTCAATGAGCAGTTCTTC. The chain joins TRBV28 to TRBJ2-1; possibly TRBD2 for D (7 bases). Trimming cost V 7 bases and J 6 bases, with 16 bases left between them. Germline CDR1 reads MDHEN; CDR2 reads SYDVKM. The CDR3 runs to 14 residues.

V and J are TRBV19 and TRBJ2-1; TRBD2 aligns across 9 bases. The ends lost 8 bases at V and 8 bases at J; junction bases unmatched: 13. Germline V gives CDR1 LNHDA, CDR2 SQIVND (reference sequence). The length of the CDR3 is 15 residues. Written as DNA, the CDR3 is TGTGCCAGTTCACCCCGCGCTAGCGGGAAGGATGAGCAGTTCTTC. This translates into CASSPRASGKDEQFF.

The chain has TRBV7-2 and TRBJ1-5; D is uncertain. The CDR3 has 13 residues. The germline V and J ends were trimmed by 3 bases and 5 bases, with 8 bases remaining between them. Germline-derived CDR1 and CDR2 are SGHTA and FQGNSA. CDR3 DNA sequence: TGTGCCAGCAGCTTGAACACCGATCAGCCCCAGCATTTT. It yields the protein CASSLNTDQPQHF.

The CDR3 protein is CASSQDPLTESYQPQHF. The CDR3 DNA follows: TGCGCCAGCAGCCAGGATCCACTGACTGAAAGCTATCAGCCCCAGCATTTT. The chain combines TRBV4-1 with TRBJ1-5; D remains ambiguous. The CDR3 runs to 17 residues. In germline, CDR1 is MGHRA, CDR2 YSYEKL. The ends were cut back, 3 bases at V and 5 bases at J, with 20 bases in the middle.

The chain has TRBV6-2 or TRBV6-3 and TRBJ2-5; TRBD1 aligns across 7 bases. The CDR3 runs 15 residues. Germline assignment: CDR1 MNHEY and CDR2 SVGEGT. With V trimmed by 6 bases and J by 3 bases, 10 bases remained unmatched. The CDR3 here is CASSPTGALKETQYF. In DNA, the CDR3 is TGTGCCAGCAGCCCTACAGGGGCCCTAAAAGAGACCCAGTACTTC.

The chain employs TRBV4-3 and TRBJ2-1; D is perhaps TRBD1 (5 bases). The germline V and J ends were trimmed by 4 bases and 6 bases, with 10 bases remaining between them. Germline assignment: CDR1 LGHNA and CDR2 YSLEER. The CDR3 has 13 residues. This CDR3 is CASSRLTGNEQFF. Here the CDR3 DNA reads TGCGCCAGCAGCCGCCTAACAGGCAATGAGCAGTTCTTC.

A single count supports this clone. The chain joins TRBV19 to TRBJ2-7, with 7 bases fitting TRBD1. Germline V gene data show CDR1 as LNHDA and CDR2 as SQIVND (reference sequence). The CDR3 is 15 amino acids. J gave up 6 bases and V 1 base, and 9 bases lay outside the gene matches. The CDR3 region has the DNA TGTGCCAGTAGTATAGTACAGGGGAAGGGGTCCGAGCAGTACTTC. Translated, it gives CASSIVQGKGSEQYF.